This T cell receptor (beta chain) was documented in a study of T cell changes during pregnancy in multiple sclerosis. Only in-frame clones appear in the TCRdb table, and some are missing; sequencing was by immunoSEQ multiplex PCR. The repertoire holds about 84,000 clones, approximately 95% seen once, with about 1% in the top ten. CDR1 is SGHVS, CDR2 FNYEAQ, per germline. This CDR3 region has 21 residues. V trimming: 1 base; J trimming: 3 bases; junction bases outside the gene matches: 20. The chain is built from TRBV7-6 and TRBJ2-3; TRBD2 matches at 9 bases. Material: peripheral blood, obtained in the second trimester of pregnancy. The sequence was obtained from a female donor in good health, enrolled as a control in a pregnancy study. The CDR3 is CASSLGNVALAGKLRTDTQYF. CDR3 nucleotide sequence: TGTGCCAGCAGCTTAGGGAACGTCGCGCTAGCGGGAAAGCTCCGGACAGATACGCAGTATTTT.